This TCR beta chain was recovered during a study of blood T cells in healthy people across ages. Looking at the study overall: About one barcoded beta molecule per two T cells came from capture by template switching. Regarding the study as a whole: Whereas aged donors had fewer naive CD4+ cells, long-lived donors had more of them and higher diversity. With age, beta diversity per million T cells declined roughly linearly, significantly by approximately 40.

Remarks on this clonotype: Its specificity is unknown.

PBMCs, at least 7 million per sample, were isolated. The CDR3 is 13 residues long. Trimming removed 2 bases at V and 7 bases at J, with 11 bases between. CDR1 SGHTA and CDR2 FQGTGA come from the germline V gene. The use of a sample-barcoded 5' primer and a J-beta primer mix characterized a second PCR of about 6 to 11 cycles. TCRdb reprocessed the 5' RACE reads via MiXCR and lists one record per CDR3 protein. The sample records roughly 1,700,000 distinct CDR3 sequences, approximately 28% being singletons. The TCR sequence derives from a woman aged 25 to 39 in good health. This chain connects TRBV7-3 to TRBJ1-2; D remains ambiguous. Material: blood. This CDR3 reads CASSLSVEVGYTF. The CDR3, as DNA: TGTGCCAGCAGCTTATCTGTGGAAGTTGGCTACACCTTC. The complete variable domain, with remaining parts taken from reference TRBV7-3 and TRBJ1-2, reads GAGVSQTPSNKVTEKGKYVELRCDPISGHTALYWYRQSLGQGPEFLIYFQGTGAADDSGLPNDRFFAVRPEGSVSTLKIQRTERGDSAVYLCASSLSVEVGYTFGSGTRLTVV.